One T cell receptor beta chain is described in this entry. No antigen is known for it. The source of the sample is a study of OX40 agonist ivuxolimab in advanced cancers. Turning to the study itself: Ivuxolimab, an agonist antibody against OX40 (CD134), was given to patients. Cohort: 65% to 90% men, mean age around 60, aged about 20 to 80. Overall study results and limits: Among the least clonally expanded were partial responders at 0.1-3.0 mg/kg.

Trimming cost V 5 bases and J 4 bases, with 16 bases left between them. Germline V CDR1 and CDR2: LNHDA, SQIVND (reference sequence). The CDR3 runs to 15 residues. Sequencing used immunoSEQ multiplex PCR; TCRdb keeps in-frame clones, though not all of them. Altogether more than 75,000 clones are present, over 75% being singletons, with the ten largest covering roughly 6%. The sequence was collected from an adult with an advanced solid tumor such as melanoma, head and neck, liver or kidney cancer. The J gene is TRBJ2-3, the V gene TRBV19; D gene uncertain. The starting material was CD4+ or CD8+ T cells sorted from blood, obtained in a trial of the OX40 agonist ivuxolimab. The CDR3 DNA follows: TGTGCCAGTAGTGGAAGGGCAGGATCTGCAGATACGCAGTATTTT. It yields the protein CASSGRAGSADTQYF.